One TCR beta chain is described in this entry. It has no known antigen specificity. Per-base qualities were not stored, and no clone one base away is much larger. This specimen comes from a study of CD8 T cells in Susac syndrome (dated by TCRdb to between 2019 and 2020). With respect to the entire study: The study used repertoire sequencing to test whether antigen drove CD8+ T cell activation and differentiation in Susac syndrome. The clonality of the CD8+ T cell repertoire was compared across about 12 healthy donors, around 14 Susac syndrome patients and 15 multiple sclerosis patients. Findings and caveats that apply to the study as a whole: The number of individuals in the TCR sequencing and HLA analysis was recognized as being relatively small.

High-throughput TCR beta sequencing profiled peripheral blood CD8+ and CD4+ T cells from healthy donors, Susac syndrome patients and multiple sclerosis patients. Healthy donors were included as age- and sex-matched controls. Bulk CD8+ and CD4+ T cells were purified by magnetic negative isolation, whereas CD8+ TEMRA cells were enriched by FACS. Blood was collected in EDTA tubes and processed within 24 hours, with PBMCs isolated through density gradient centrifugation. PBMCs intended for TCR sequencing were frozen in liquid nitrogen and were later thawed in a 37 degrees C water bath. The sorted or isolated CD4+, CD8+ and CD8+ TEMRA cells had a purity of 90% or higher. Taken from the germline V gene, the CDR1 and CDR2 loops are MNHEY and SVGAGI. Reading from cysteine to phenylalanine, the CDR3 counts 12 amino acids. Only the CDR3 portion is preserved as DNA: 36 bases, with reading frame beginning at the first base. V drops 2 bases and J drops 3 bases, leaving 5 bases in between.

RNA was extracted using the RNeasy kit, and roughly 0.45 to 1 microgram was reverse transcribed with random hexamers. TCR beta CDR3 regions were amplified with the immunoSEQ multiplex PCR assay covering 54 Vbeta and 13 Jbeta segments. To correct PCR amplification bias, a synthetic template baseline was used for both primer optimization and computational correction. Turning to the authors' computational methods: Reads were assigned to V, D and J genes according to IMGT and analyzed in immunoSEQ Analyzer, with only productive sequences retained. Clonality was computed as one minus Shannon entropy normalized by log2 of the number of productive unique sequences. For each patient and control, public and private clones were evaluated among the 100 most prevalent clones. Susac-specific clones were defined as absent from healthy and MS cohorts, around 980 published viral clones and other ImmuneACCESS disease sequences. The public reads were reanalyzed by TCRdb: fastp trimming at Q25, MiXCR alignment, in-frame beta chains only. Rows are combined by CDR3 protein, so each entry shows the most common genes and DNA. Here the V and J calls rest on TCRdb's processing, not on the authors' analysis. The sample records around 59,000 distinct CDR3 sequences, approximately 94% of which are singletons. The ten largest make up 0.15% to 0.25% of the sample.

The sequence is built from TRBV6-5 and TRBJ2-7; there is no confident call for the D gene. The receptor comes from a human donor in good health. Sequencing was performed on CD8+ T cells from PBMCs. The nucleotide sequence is TGTGCCAGCAGTTACGGAAACTACGAGCAGTACTTC. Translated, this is CASSYGNYEQYF.